This T cell receptor (beta chain) was recovered during a study of OX40 agonist ivuxolimab in advanced cancers. Only in-frame clones appear in the TCRdb table, and some are missing; sequencing was by immunoSEQ multiplex PCR. The table shows approximately 35,000 clones, with 80% to 85% occurring only once. V lost 3 bases and J lost 8; bases outside the gene matches: 4. The CDR3 is 13 residues long. Per germline, CDR1 SEHNR and CDR2 FQNEAQ (reference sequence). The sample here was CD4+ or CD8+ T cells sorted from blood, taken in a trial of the OX40 agonist ivuxolimab. The rearrangement links TRBV7-9 to TRBJ1-2, with TRBD1 matching 9 bases. This receptor was identified in an adult with an advanced solid tumor such as melanoma, head and neck, liver or kidney cancer. The CDR3 DNA reads as TGTGCCAGCAGCTTCAGGGACAGGGAGGGCTACACCTTC. Its translation: CASSFRDREGYTF.